Shown below are 16 T cell receptor beta chains from a single sample sequenced in a study of T cell responses to AZD1222 COVID-19 vaccine. Produced via immunoSEQ multiplex PCR; TCRdb's table is partial and in-frame only. The sample carries about 120,000 clones, 88% recorded once. The specimen was peripheral blood, collected on day 0 of AZD1222 vaccination. These receptors all come from an adult in good health.

The count of this clone is one. This chain links TRBV7-8 with TRBJ1-3, with unresolved D. This CDR3 is 14 amino acids long. Trimming shortened V by 4 bases and J by 4 bases, and 11 bases separated the two germline ends. Germline loops: CDR1 SGHVS, CDR2 FQNEAQ. CDR3 sequence reads: CASSSQISGNTIYF. The CDR3 DNA sequence: TGTGCCAGCAGCTCCCAGATTTCCGGAAACACCATATATTTT.

V usage is TRBV7-6 and J usage is TRBJ2-7; 8 bases agree with TRBD1. The trim removed 1 base at V and 5 bases at J, leaving 10 bases unmatched. CDR1 and CDR2 (germline): SGHVS, FNYEAQ. The CDR3 contains 16 residues. The CDR3 loop reads CASSLGGGQGAHEQYF. CDR3 bases: TGTGCCAGCAGCTTAGGAGGCGGACAGGGTGCCCACGAGCAGTACTTC.

The CDR3 nucleotides are TGTGCCAGCAGCAAGGAGGGGTCGGCGAACACCGGGGAGCTGTTTTTT. Amino acids: CASSKEGSANTGELFF. This chain joins TRBV5-4 and TRBJ2-2; D is possibly TRBD2 (6 bases). This CDR3 region has 16 residues. Trimming removed 4 bases at V and 0 bases at J, with 13 bases between. Germline V gene lookup returns CDR1 SGHNT and CDR2 YYREEE (reference sequence).

The chain employs TRBV5-1 and TRBJ2-7; tentative D call: TRBD1 (6 bases). This CDR3 has 16 amino acids. Per germline, CDR1 SGHRS and CDR2 YFSETQ. Deletions cut 4 bases from V and 2 bases from J, with 19 bases between. DNA for the CDR3: TGCGCCAGCAGCCGGACAGCGCCGAGTCCCACCTACGAGCAGTACTTC. Translation gives CASSRTAPSPTYEQYF.

Only one count was recorded for this clone. The chain combines TRBV29-1 with TRBJ1-1; D is possibly TRBD1 (5 bases). Germline V lookup: CDR1 SQVTM, CDR2 ANQGSEA. The CDR3 is 13 amino acids. The V end was cut by 4 bases, the J end by 2 bases, with 11 bases between. The CDR3 sequence: CSVGPGGNTEAFF. CDR3 nucleotide sequence: TGCAGCGTTGGCCCGGGGGGAAACACTGAAGCTTTCTTT.

This clone has a single count. The V and J genes are TRBV3-1 (or the pseudogene TRBV3-2) and TRBJ1-3; D remains unclear. This CDR3 is 14 amino acids long. V was shortened by 0 bases and J by 8 bases, with 11 bases between the two germline ends. The germline CDR1 and CDR2 sequences are LGHDT and YNNKEL (reference sequence). The CDR3 loop is CASSQEGLVDTIYF. In DNA, the CDR3 is TGTGCCAGCAGCCAAGAAGGGCTAGTAGACACCATATATTTT.

A word on this clone: At the DNA level, this CDR3 is encoded by other sequences in the same sample as well. The J gene is TRBJ1-3, the V gene TRBV27; D possibly corresponds to TRBD1 (5 bases). Between the trimmed V and J ends, which lost 4 bases and 0 bases, there was a span of 7 bases. Germline CDR1 and CDR2: MNHEY and SMNVEV (reference sequence). The CDR3 spans 14 residues. The CDR3 sequence is CASSSGGSGNTIYF. The CDR3 nucleotides read TGTGCCAGCAGTTCGGGGGGCTCTGGAAACACCATATATTTT.

The V and J genes are TRBV5-8 and TRBJ1-2, with D unclear. Between the trimmed V and J ends, which lost 0 bases and 0 bases, there was a span of 3 bases. The CDR3 runs to 13 residues. Germline V gives CDR1 SGHTS, CDR2 YDEGEE. The CDR3 DNA reads TGTGCCAGCAGCTTGGAAGCTAACTATGGCTACACCTTC. This sequence encodes CASSLEANYGYTF.

This chain links TRBV5-6 with TRBJ1-5; TRBD1 aligns across 8 bases. This CDR3 region has 16 residues. CDR1 is SGHDT, CDR2 YYEEEE, per germline. Trimming removed 4 bases from V and 4 bases from J; junction bases left unmatched: 10. This CDR3 is CASSPAGDRRNQPQHF. The CDR3, as DNA: TGTGCCAGCAGCCCGGCCGGGGACAGGAGAAATCAGCCCCAGCATTTT.

Regarding this clone: Germline and junction disagree at one end, which may indicate a read error. The chain employs TRBV6-5 and TRBJ1-1, with D tentatively TRBD1 (5 bases). CDR1 is MNHEY and CDR2 is SVGAGI in the germline V gene. CDR3 length: 15 amino acids. As DNA, the CDR3 is TGTGCCAGCAGTTACGGGGGGATACTGAAGACTGAAGCTTTCTTT. Protein sequence: CASSYGGILKTEAFF.

The chain joins TRBV5-1 to TRBJ1-3; 9 positions agree with TRBD1. CDR1 is SGHRS and CDR2 is YFSETQ in the germline V gene. Trimming at V came to 0 bases and at J to 1 base, leaving 2 bases not matched to a gene. This CDR3 has 16 residues. The CDR3 loop is CASSLGTGASGNTIYF. CDR3 bases: TGCGCCAGCAGCTTGGGGACAGGGGCGTCTGGAAACACCATATATTTT.

This chain uses TRBV3-1 (or the pseudogene TRBV3-2) with TRBJ2-6, with D unresolved. Germline values: CDR1 LGHDT, CDR2 YNNKEL (reference sequence). The CDR3 is made up of 15 amino acids. V was cut by 0 bases and J by 2 bases, with 5 bases left in between. CDR3 protein: CASSQDLAGANVLTF. The CDR3 coding sequence is TGTGCCAGCAGCCAAGATTTAGCTGGGGCCAACGTCCTGACTTTC.

For the CDR3, the DNA is TGTGCCAGCTCCCCAGACAGGGGGCGGGGCACTGAAGCTTTCTTT. This codes for CASSPDRGRGTEAFF. The V call is TRBV18, the J call TRBJ1-1, with TRBD1 matching 10 bases. With V trimmed by 6 bases and J by 4 bases, 8 bases remained unmatched. Germline values: CDR1 KGHSH, CDR2 LQKENI. This CDR3 is built from 15 residues.

This rearrangement joins TRBV5-1 to TRBJ2-7; 12 bases fit TRBD1. Germline assignment: CDR1 SGHRS and CDR2 YFSETQ. This CDR3 contains 14 residues. Trimming removed 2 bases from V and 6 bases from J; junction bases left unmatched: 3. The CDR3 loop reads CASSFGTGGSEQYF. The DNA of the CDR3 is TGCGCCAGCAGCTTCGGGACAGGGGGCTCCGAGCAGTACTTC. Full variable domain (missing parts from reference TRBV5-1 and TRBJ2-7): KAGVTQTPRYLIKTRGQQVTLSCSPISGHRSVSWYQQTPGQGLQFLFEYFSETQRNKGNFPGRFSGRQFSNSRSEMNVSTLELGDSALYLCASSFGTGGSEQYFGPGTRLTVT.

The chain carries TRBV7-2 and TRBJ1-6; D ambiguous. V gave up 5 bases and J gave up 7 bases, with 12 bases separating them. The germline CDR1 and CDR2 sequences are SGHTA and FQGNSA. The CDR3 has 14 amino acids. CDR3 DNA sequence: TGTGCCAGCAGCCAAGGTTTTCCGAATTCACCCCTCCACTTT. It codes for CASSQGFPNSPLHF.

The chain joins TRBV18 to TRBJ2-6, with no clear D. This CDR3 comprises 15 residues. CDR1 is KGHSH, CDR2 LQKENI, per germline. The ends were cut back, 2 bases at V and 0 bases at J, with 5 bases in the middle. CDR3 nucleotide sequence: TGTGCCAGCTCACCAGGGTCCTCTGGGGCCAACGTCCTGACTTTC. Its protein product is CASSPGSSGANVLTF.